This entry concerns a single TCR beta chain. This clone's antigen is unknown. Per-base qualities were not stored, and no clone one base away is much larger. Participants in the prospective study were enrolled through a virtual design, were aged about 18 to 100 years, and lived in some 24 United States geographic areas. To assign participants to cohorts, the prospective study relied on clinical history that participants themselves reported in a screening survey and a study questionnaire. In the prospective study, mobile phlebotomists collected whole blood, serum and a nasopharyngeal or oropharyngeal swab from each participant. Over an approximately 2-month period, participants in the prospective study had the option of providing additional blood draws and questionnaires. Prospective study blood samples were shipped either frozen or at room temperature before DNA extraction. V drops 7 bases and J drops 1 base, leaving 5 bases in between. The germline V gene specifies MDHEN as CDR1 and SYDVKM as CDR2. The CDR3 numbers 13 residues from cysteine through phenylalanine. Solely the CDR3 DNA is kept, with 39 bases framed from the first base.

These data are taken from a study of blood T cell repertoires in COVID-19 (dated by TCRdb to the early 2020s). Broadly, across the study: Samples covering the acute and convalescent phases of COVID-19 were provided by collaborators in the United States, Italy and Spain. The prospective study material was composed of cDNA or gDNA derived from T cells, B-cell-depleted T cells, or PBMCs. The dataset comprised deeply sampled blood TCRbeta repertoires from subjects exposed to, actively infected with, or recovered from COVID-19. The repertoires were released in a freely available public database intended as a resource for research on the immune response to SARS-CoV-2. The samples were drawn from the first 160 participants of the ongoing ImmuneRACE study and from 1,254 subjects provided by 6 global collaborators. Nearly every sample came with metadata listing a de-identified subject ID, COVID-19 status, age in years and sex. Where available, HLA class I and class II types were taken from metadata supplied by the sample provider and were not determined by assay-based typing.

The immunoSEQ Assay, a bias-controlled multiplex PCR, was used to amplify TCRbeta CDR3 regions from genomic DNA. The authors processed their data as follows. The number of nucleated cells in each sample was estimated from the amplification of reference gene primers within the assay. Sequence reads were collapsed and filtered to measure the absolute abundance of every unique TCRbeta CDR3 rearrangement. Productive Simpson clonality was computed per sample as the square root of Simpson's diversity index over productive rearrangements. This immuneACCESS table, as held by TCRdb, lists in-frame sequences with V and J called but not all clones. Of the missing ones, under half trace to an unresolved V gene in checked studies; the others have no known cause. The V and J calls and clone size were taken over from that table, and D and trimming were inferred from the DNA. The sample records approximately 230,000 clones, 85% to 90% of which are singletons. Of the sample, about 15% falls within the top ten clones.

The investigation overall reported the following: The amount of clinical and demographic metadata varied by source and participant and was provided uncurated.

The chain couples TRBV28 to TRBJ2-6, with an unclear D gene assignment. The sequence was collected from a woman in her 50s with acute COVID-19. The specimen sequenced was PBMCs or T cells enriched from blood (not recorded which). The DNA sequence is TGTGCCAGCATTACATCTGGGGCCAACGTCCTGACTTTC. Translation gives CASITSGANVLTF.